This TCR beta chain was found in a study of tumor and adjacent non-tumor tissue in lung cancer. RNA was extracted from bulk tissue without any cell sorting. More than 3 cm separated this lung sample from the edge of the tumor. TCRbeta libraries were built with three rounds of nested PCR, modified from ARM-PCR. MiXCR, run by TCRdb on the multiplex PCR reads, gives a single entry per CDR3 protein. The repertoire holds more than 45,000 distinct CDR3 sequences, with around 67% as singletons. Sequenced sample: distant non-tumor lung tissue. The origin of this receptor is a woman aged 70-85 years with non-small cell lung cancer.

The CDR3 protein is CAGNSSRTSATGELFF. CDR3 nucleotides: TGCGCCGGCAACTCATCCCGGACTAGCGCCACCGGGGAGCTGTTTTTT. The chain employs TRBV5-1 and TRBJ2-2; 9 nucleotides align to TRBD2. Per the germline V gene, CDR1 is SGHRS and CDR2 is YFSETQ. The CDR3 runs 16 residues. Trimming took 10 bases from V and 4 from J; bases not matched to a gene: 14. Full variable domain (missing parts from reference TRBV5-1 and TRBJ2-2): KAGVTQTPRYLIKTRGQQVTLSCSPISGHRSVSWYQQTPGQGLQFLFEYFSETQRNKGNFPGRFSGRQFSNSRSEMNVSTLELGDSALYLCAGNSSRTSATGELFFGEGSRLTVL.